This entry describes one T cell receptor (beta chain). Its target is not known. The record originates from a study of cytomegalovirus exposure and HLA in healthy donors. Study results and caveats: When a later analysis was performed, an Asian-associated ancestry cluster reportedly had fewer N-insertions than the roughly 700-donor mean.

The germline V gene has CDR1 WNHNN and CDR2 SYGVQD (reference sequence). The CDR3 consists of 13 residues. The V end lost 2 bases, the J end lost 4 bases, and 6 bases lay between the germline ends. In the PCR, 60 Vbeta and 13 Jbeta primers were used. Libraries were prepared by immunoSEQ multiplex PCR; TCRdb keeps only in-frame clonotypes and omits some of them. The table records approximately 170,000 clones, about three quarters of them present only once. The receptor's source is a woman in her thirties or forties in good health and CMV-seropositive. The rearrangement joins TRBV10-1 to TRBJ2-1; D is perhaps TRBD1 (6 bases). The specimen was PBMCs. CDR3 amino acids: CASSEGQYNEQFF. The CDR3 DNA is TGCGCCAGCAGTGAGGGACAGTACAATGAGCAGTTCTTC.